These T cell receptor beta chains were read from a single sample in a study of control samples from healthy donors and cancer patients. TCRdb's table, derived via immunoSEQ multiplex PCR, lists solely in-frame clones and lacks some. The sample records about 63,000 clones, 70% to 90% being singletons. The specimen was PBMCs. Every receptor here comes from a woman aged 55-69 years with lung cancer. CDR3s include the opening cysteine and the closing phenylalanine or tryptophan. D genes are given only for firm matches. Clone size is not always given. Where it is, it says once, few, many or a class for expanded clones.

size | J | D | V | DNA | CDR3
- | TRBJ2-5 | TRBD1 | TRBV7-9 | TGTGCCAGCAGCCACCGGGACAGGGAGGACCAAGAGACCCAGTACTTC | CASSHRDREDQETQYF
- | TRBJ2-7 | - | TRBV29-1 | TGCAGCGTTCTCCCTCGGAGAGCCAACGGCGAGCAGTACTTC | CSVLPRRANGEQYF
- | TRBJ1-2 | - | TRBV27 | TGTGCCAGCGGCGAACAGGTGAACTATGGCTACACCTTC | CASGEQVNYGYTF
- | TRBJ2-1 | - | TRBV3-1/TRBV3-2 | TGTGCCAGCAGCCCCGAAGTGGGTCATGAGCAGTTCTTC | CASSPEVGHEQFF
- | TRBJ2-7 | - | TRBV6-5 | TGTGCCAGCAGTTACGTGTGGGGCTCCTACGAGCAGTACTTC | CASSYVWGSYEQYF
- | TRBJ2-1 | - | TRBV5-5 | TGTGCCAGCAGCTTTTTGGGGGGCCGAGGCTCCTACAATGAGCAGTTCTTC | CASSFLGGRGSYNEQFF
- | TRBJ2-1 | - | TRBV11-2 | TGTGCCAGCAGCTTCGGAGGGGGCGCCTACAATGAGCAGTTCTTC | CASSFGGGAYNEQFF
- | TRBJ1-5 | - | TRBV24-1 | TGTGCCACCAGTGATTTCCGGGTCTACCCCCTGCCCCAGCATTTT | CATSDFRVYPLPQHF
- | TRBJ1-1 | - | TRBV18 | TGTGCCAGCTCACCACGTCATGACGGTGAAGCTTTCTTT | CASSPRHDGEAFF
- | TRBJ2-7 | TRBD1 | TRBV6-2/TRBV6-3 | TGTGCCAGCAGTTACTCTGTTCGGGACAGGGCCTACGAGCAGTACTTC | CASSYSVRDRAYEQYF
- | TRBJ2-2 | TRBD2 | TRBV5-1 | TGCGCCAGCAGAACGGGAGGCACCACCGGGGAGCTGTTTTTT | CASRTGGTTGELFF
- | TRBJ2-3 | TRBD2 | TRBV24-1 | TGTGCCACCAGTGATTCGGGGGGAGCAGATACGCAGTATTTT | CATSDSGGADTQYF
- | TRBJ2-4 | TRBD2 | TRBV7-8 | TGTGCCAGCAGCTTAGCGATCCCGGGCGGGAGGACTAAAAACATTCAGTACTTC | CASSLAIPGGRTKNIQYF
- | TRBJ2-5 | TRBD2 | TRBV7-2 | TGTGCCAGCAGCGCGGGACTACCCTGGGAGACCCAGTACTTC | CASSAGLPWETQYF
once | TRBJ1-4 | TRBD1 | TRBV5-1 | TGCGCCAGCAGACCTCAGGGGGATGAAAAACTGTTTTTT | CASRPQGDEKLFF
- | TRBJ2-5 | TRBD2 | TRBV3-1/TRBV3-2 | TGTGCCAGCAGCCACTTAGCGGGGGGAGTGGAGACCCAGTACTTC | CASSHLAGGVETQYF
- | TRBJ2-5 | TRBD2 | TRBV5-1 | TGCGCCAGCAGAGGGATAACTAGCGGGAGTATGGAGACCCAGTACTTC | CASRGITSGSMETQYF
- | TRBJ2-1 | TRBD2 | TRBV11-2 | TGTGCCAGCAGCCCGGGACTAGCGGGGGGACCATACAATGAGCAGTTCTTC | CASSPGLAGGPYNEQFF
- | TRBJ2-7 | - | TRBV25-1 | TGTGCCAGCAGTGAGGGGGTAGAAGTAGAGCAGTACTTC | CASSEGVEVEQYF
- | TRBJ1-5 | - | TRBV5-6 | TGTGCCAGCAGCTTGACAGGCCGGCAGCCCCAGCATTTT | CASSLTGRQPQHF
once | TRBJ1-6 | - | TRBV9 | TGTGCCAGCAGCGTAGGTTGGTCGGATAATTCACCCCTCCACTTT | CASSVGWSDNSPLHF
- | TRBJ1-2 | - | TRBV6-5 | TGTGCCAGCAGTACTTACCGGGACATCTATGGCTACACCTTC | CASSTYRDIYGYTF
- | TRBJ2-2 | - | TRBV28 | TGTGCCAGCCGGACCGGGACTCGGAACACCGGGGAGCTGTTTTTT | CASRTGTRNTGELFF
- | TRBJ1-5 | - | TRBV7-8 | TGTGCCAGCAGCTTAAGGGCAGGGGATCAGCCCCAGCATTTT | CASSLRAGDQPQHF
once | TRBJ1-2 | - | TRBV19 | TGTGCCAGTAGTATAGGAGCGATTAACTATGGCTACACCTTC | CASSIGAINYGYTF
- | TRBJ2-3 | TRBD2 | TRBV5-5 | TGTGCCAGCAGCACCATAGCGGGGGGTCATACGCAGTATTTT | CASSTIAGGHTQYF
- | TRBJ2-1 | TRBD1 | TRBV7-9 | TGTGCCAGCAGCTTAGCGGGACAGGGGAAACAGTTCTTC | CASSLAGQGKQFF
- | TRBJ2-1 | TRBD2 | TRBV5-1 | TGCGCCAGCAGCCTCCGACTAGCGGGGTCTGGGAATGAGCAGTTCTTC | CASSLRLAGSGNEQFF
- | TRBJ1-1 | - | TRBV4-2 | TGTGCCAGCAGCCGCCGGGGGAACACTGAAGCTTTCTTT | CASSRRGNTEAFF
- | TRBJ1-2 | - | TRBV4-1 | TGCGCCAGCAGCCTCGGGGGGGCGTATAACTATGGCTACACCTTC | CASSLGGAYNYGYTF
- | TRBJ2-7 | - | TRBV15 | TGTGCCACCAGCAGAGTACAGGGCGGGTGGCAGTACTTC | CATSRVQGGWQYF
- | TRBJ1-1 | - | TRBV3-1/TRBV3-2 | TGTGCCAGCAGTCGGGCGTGGGAAACTGAAGCTTTCTTT | CASSRAWETEAFF
- | TRBJ2-1 | - | TRBV18 | TGTGCCAGCTCACCAAGTCAAGTGAATGAGCAGTTCTTC | CASSPSQVNEQFF
- | TRBJ1-2 | TRBD1 | TRBV7-9 | TGTGCCAGCAGCCCTAGGGACAGTAGGGTCTATGGCTACACCTTC | CASSPRDSRVYGYTF
- | TRBJ1-2 | TRBD1 | TRBV27 | TGTGCCAGCAGTCCGGTCGCAGGGGGCGTATATGGCTACACCTTC | CASSPVAGGVYGYTF
- | TRBJ1-6 | TRBD1 | TRBV6-5 | TGTGCCAGCAAGGTCAGGGGGCAGAGTTCACCCCTCCACTTT | CASKVRGQSSPLHF
once | TRBJ2-7 | - | TRBV6-5 | TGTGCCACCAACGTCCAGGGACCCTACGAGCAGTACTTC | CATNVQGPYEQYF
few | TRBJ2-3 | - | TRBV11-1 | TGTGCCAGCACCCCCAGGACAGGCACAGATACGCAGTATTTT | CASTPRTGTDTQYF
- | TRBJ1-6 | - | TRBV5-8 | TGTGCCAGCAGCTCCCCGGGGGGTAATTCACCCCTCCACTTT | CASSSPGGNSPLHF
few | TRBJ2-1 | TRBD1 | TRBV27 | TGTGCCAGCAACGCAGACAGGGCCCCTGTAGCTGAAGAGCAGTTCTTC | CASNADRAPVAEEQFF
- | TRBJ1-2 | - | TRBV6-5 | TGTGCCAGCAGAACTCAGGGGTATGACTATGGCTACACCTTC | CASRTQGYDYGYTF
- | TRBJ2-1 | TRBD2 | TRBV5-1 | TGCGCCAGCAGCTTGGCCCTAGCGGGAGCTCTGGATGAGCAGTTCTTC | CASSLALAGALDEQFF